This T cell receptor beta chain was profiled in a study of shared clonotypes between healthy human individuals. General study results and limits: Only blood was sampled, and tissue TCR repertoires likely differ from blood ones.

The length of the CDR3 is 12 residues. V dropped 4 bases and J dropped 4 bases, with 8 bases sitting between them. Germline assignment: CDR1 SEHNR and CDR2 FQNEAQ (reference sequence). TCRdb keeps only in-frame clones here, not all; method: immunoSEQ multiplex PCR. The table includes around 1.1 million clones, 77% detected once. As to this clone: Antigen specificity is unknown.

The sample taken for sequencing was memory CD4+ T cells from PBMCs. Subset noted: CD45RA-negative fraction. The TCR was taken from a man aged 18 to 29 in good health. Some clones in this sample may be carry-over from other donors' samples. This rearrangement joins TRBV7-9 to TRBJ2-7; D is unresolved. The CDR3 sequence: CASSSSLYEQYF. The CDR3 DNA reads TGTGCCAGCAGCTCCTCTTTGTACGAGCAGTACTTC.